This TCR beta chain was sequenced during a study of blood T cell repertoires in COVID-19. This CDR3 comprises 17 residues. Looked up from germline, CDR1 is MDHEN and CDR2 is SYDVKM. J lost 6 bases, V lost 6 bases, and 14 bases had no gene match. In the original processing: Scientists estimated how many nucleated cells there were by amplifying reference gene primers. Profiled with immunoSEQ multiplex PCR; TCRdb holds only in-frame clones, not every one. For V, J and clone size, that table is used; D and trimming come from the DNA. Of about 200,000 clones in the sample, about 80% were seen once. Which cohort a participant joined came from the clinical history participants gave.

The genes are TRBV28 and TRBJ2-3; 11 bases agree with TRBD2. The receptor was isolated from a woman between 45 and 65 years old who had been exposed to COVID-19. The specimen was PBMCs or T cells enriched from blood (not recorded which). The CDR3 DNA sequence: TGTGCCAGCAGCCTGGGCCTAGCGGGGGGCCGTGAGGATACGCAGTATTTT. This encodes CASSLGLAGGREDTQYF.